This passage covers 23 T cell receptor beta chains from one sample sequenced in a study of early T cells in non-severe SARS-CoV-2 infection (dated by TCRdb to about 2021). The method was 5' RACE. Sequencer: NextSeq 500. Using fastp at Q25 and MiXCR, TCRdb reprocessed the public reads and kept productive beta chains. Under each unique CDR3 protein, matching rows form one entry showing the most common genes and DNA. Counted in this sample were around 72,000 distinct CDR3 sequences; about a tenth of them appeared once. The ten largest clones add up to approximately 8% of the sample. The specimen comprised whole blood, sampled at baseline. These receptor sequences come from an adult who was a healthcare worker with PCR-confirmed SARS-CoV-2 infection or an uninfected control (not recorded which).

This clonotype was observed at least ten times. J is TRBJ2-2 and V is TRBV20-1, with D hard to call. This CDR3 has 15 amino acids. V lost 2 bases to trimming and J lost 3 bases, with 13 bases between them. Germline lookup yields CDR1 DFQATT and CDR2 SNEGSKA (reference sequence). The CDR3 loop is CSARPPLVDTGELFF. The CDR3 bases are TGCAGTGCTAGACCCCCCCTGGTTGACACCGGGGAGCTGTTTTTT.

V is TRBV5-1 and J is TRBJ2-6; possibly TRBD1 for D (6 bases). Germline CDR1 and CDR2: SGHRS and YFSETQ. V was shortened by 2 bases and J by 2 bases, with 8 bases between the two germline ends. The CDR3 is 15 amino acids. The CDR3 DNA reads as TGCGCCAGCAGCTTTACAGGGCCTGGGGCCAACGTCCTGACTTTC. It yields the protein CASSFTGPGANVLTF.

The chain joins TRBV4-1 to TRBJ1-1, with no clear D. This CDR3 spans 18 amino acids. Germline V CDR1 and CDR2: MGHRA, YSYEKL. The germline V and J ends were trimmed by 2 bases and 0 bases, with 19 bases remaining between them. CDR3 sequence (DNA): TGCGCCAGCAGCCAATGGCCTGGGCTTACCTTCATGAACACTGAAGCTTTCTTT. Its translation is CASSQWPGLTFMNTEAFF.

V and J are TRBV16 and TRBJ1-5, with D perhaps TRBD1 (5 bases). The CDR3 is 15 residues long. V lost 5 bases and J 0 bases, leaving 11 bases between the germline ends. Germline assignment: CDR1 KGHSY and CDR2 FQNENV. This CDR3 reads CASSSQDLSNQPQHF. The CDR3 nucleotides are TGTGCCAGCAGCTCACAGGACCTTAGCAATCAGCCCCAGCATTTT.

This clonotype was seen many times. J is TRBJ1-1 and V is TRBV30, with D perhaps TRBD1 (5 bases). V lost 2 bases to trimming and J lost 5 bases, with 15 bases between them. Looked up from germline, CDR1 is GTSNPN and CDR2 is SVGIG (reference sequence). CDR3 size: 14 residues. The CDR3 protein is CAWSSGPFGTEAFF. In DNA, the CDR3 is TGTGCCTGGAGTTCGGGACCGTTCGGTACTGAAGCTTTCTTT.

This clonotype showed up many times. CDR3 DNA: TGTGCCAGCAGCTTGTTGACTAGCACAGATACGCAGTATTTT. It encodes CASSLLTSTDTQYF. This chain links TRBV5-4 with TRBJ2-3; no clear D gene. This CDR3 region has 14 residues. Germline CDR1 reads SGHNT; CDR2 reads YYREEE (reference sequence). V lost 1 base and J 0 bases, leaving 6 bases between the germline ends.

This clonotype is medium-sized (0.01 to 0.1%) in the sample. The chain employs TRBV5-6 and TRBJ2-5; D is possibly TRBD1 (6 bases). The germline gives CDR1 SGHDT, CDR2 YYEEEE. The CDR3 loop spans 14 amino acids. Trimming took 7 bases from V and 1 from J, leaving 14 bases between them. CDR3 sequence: CASFSGDSQETQYF. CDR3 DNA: TGTGCCAGCTTCTCAGGGGATTCCCAAGAGACCCAGTACTTC. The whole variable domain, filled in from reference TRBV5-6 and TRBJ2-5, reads DAGVTQSPTHLIKTRGQQVTLRCSPKSGHDTVSWYQQALGQGPQFIFQYYEEEERQRGNFPDRFSGHQFPNYSSELNVNALLLGDSALYLCASFSGDSQETQYFGPGTRLLVL.

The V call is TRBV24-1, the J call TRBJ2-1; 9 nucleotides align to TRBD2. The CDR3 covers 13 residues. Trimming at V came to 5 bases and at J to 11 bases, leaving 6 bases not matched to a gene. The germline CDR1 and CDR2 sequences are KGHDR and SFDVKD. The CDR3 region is CATSAVASGKQFF. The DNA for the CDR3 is TGTGCCACCAGTGCCGTGGCTAGCGGGAAGCAGTTCTTC.

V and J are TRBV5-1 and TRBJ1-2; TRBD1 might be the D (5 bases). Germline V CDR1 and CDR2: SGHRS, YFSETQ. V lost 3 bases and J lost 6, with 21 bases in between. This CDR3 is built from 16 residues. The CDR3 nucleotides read TGCGCCAGCAGCTCCGGGACGTCTGGCGGACCAAATGGCTACACCTTC. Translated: CASSSGTSGGPNGYTF.

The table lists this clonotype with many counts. This CDR3 reads CASRGAGPLEQYF. CDR3 bases: TGTGCCAGCCGAGGGGCGGGTCCCCTCGAGCAGTACTTC. This rearrangement joins TRBV6-1 to TRBJ2-7, with D possibly called TRBD1 or TRBD2 (5 bases each). CDR1 and CDR2 from the germline V gene are MNHNS and SASEGT. CDR3 length: 13 amino acids. Trimming removed 8 bases from V and 6 bases from J, with 17 bases in between.

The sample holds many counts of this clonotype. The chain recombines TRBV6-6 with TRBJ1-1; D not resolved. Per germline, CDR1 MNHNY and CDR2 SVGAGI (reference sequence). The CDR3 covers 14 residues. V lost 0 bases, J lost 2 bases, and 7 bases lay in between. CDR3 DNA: TGTGCCAGCAGTTACTCCCGCTTCAACACTGAAGCTTTCTTT. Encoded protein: CASSYSRFNTEAFF.

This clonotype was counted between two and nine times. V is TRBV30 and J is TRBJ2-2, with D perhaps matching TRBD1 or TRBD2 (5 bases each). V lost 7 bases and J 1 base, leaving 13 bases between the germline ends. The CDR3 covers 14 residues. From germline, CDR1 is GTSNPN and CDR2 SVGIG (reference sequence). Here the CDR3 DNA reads TGTGCCTCCCTCGGGACGGTGAACACCGGGGAGCTGTTTTTT. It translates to CASLGTVNTGELFF.

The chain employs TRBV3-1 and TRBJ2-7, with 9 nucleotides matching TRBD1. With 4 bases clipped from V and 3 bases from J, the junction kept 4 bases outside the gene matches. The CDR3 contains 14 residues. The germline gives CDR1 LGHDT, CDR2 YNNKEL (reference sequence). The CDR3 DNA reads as TGTGCCAGCAGCCCGGGACAGGGAGGCTACGAGCAGTACTTC. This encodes CASSPGQGGYEQYF.

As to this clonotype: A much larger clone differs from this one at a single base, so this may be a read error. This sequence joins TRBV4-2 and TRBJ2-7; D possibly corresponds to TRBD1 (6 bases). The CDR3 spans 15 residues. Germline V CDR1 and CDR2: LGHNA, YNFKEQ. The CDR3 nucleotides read TGTGCCAGCAGCCAAGAAAGGCTGGGGGCCTACGAGCAGCACTTC. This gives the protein CASSQERLGAYEQHF.

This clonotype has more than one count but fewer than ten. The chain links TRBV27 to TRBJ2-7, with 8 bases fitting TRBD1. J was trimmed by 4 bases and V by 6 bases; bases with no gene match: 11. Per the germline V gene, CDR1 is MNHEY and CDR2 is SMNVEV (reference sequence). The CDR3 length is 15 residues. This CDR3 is CASSAGDRPSYEQYF. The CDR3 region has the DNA TGTGCCAGCAGCGCAGGGGACAGGCCATCGTACGAGCAGTACTTC.

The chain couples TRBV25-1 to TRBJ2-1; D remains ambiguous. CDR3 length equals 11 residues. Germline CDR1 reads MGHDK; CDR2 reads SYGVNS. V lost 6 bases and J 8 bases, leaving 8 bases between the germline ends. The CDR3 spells CASSNWYEQFF. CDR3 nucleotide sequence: TGTGCCAGCAGCAATTGGTATGAGCAGTTCTTC.

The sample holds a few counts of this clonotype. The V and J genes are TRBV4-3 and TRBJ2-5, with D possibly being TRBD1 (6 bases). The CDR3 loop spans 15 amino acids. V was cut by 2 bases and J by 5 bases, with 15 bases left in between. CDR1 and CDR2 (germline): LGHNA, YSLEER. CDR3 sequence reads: CASSQKLWGRETQYF. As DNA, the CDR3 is TGCGCCAGCAGCCAAAAATTATGGGGGCGCGAGACCCAGTACTTC.

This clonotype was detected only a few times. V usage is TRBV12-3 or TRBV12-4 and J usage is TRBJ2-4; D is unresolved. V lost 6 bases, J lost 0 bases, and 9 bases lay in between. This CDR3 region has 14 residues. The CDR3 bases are TGTGCCAGCAGGGAAGACGGAGCCAAAAACATTCAGTACTTC. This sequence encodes CASREDGAKNIQYF.

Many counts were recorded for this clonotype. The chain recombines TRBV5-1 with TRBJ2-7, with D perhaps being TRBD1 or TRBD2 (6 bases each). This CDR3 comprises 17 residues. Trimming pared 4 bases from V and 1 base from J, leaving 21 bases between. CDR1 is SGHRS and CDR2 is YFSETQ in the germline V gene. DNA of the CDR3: TGCGCCAGCAGCCCGGAGGGGGAGGCCAAGAAGTCCTACGAGCAGTACTTC. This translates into CASSPEGEAKKSYEQYF.

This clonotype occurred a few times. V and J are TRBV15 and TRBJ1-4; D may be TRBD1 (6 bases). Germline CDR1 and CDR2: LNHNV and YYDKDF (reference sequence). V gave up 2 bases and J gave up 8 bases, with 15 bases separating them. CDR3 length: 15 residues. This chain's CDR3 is CATSRSGGREEKLFF. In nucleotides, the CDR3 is TGTGCCACCAGCAGATCCGGGGGCCGAGAGGAAAAACTGTTTTTT.

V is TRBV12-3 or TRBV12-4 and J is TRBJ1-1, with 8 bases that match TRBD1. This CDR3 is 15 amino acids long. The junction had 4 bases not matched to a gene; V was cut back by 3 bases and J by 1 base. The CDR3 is CASSFWQGANTEAFF. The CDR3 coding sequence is TGTGCCAGCAGTTTTTGGCAGGGGGCGAACACTGAAGCTTTCTTT.

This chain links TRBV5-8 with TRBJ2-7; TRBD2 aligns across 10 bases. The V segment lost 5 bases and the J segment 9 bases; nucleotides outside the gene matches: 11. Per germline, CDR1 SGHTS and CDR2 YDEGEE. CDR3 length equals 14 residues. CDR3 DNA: TGTGCCAGCAGGACGGGACTAGCGTCCGAGGGGCAGTACTTC. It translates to CASRTGLASEGQYF.

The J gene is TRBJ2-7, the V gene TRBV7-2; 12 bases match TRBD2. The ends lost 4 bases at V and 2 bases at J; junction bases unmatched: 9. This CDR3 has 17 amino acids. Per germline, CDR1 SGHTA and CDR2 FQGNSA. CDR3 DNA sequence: TGTGCCAGCAGCTCCGGAGGAGGACTAGCGGGGCCCTACGAGCAGTACTTC. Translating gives CASSSGGGLAGPYEQYF.